Listed here are 20 T cell receptor beta chains from one sample, sequenced in a study of T cell responses to AZD1222 COVID-19 vaccine. Some clones are missing from TCRdb's copy, which holds only in-frame ones; the method was immunoSEQ multiplex PCR. The table records 110,000 or so clones, more than 75% of them present only once. Here the sequenced sample was peripheral blood, taken on day 0 of AZD1222 vaccination. Receptors originate from an adult in good health.

This clone was recorded a few times. This sequence joins TRBV14 and TRBJ2-5; D is perhaps TRBD1 (5 bases). In germline, CDR1 is SGHDN, CDR2 FVKESK. Trimming removed 3 bases from V and 2 bases from J, with 7 bases in between. The CDR3 totals 13 residues. CDR3 loop: CASSHGQQETQYF. The CDR3 DNA reads as TGTGCCAGCAGCCATGGACAACAAGAGACCCAGTACTTC. Filled out from reference TRBV14 and TRBJ2-5, the complete variable domain reads EAGVTQFPSHSVIEKGQTVTLRCDPISGHDNLYWYRRVMGKEIKFLLHFVKESKQDESGMPNNRFLAERTGGTYSTLKVQPAELEDSGVYFCASSHGQQETQYFGPGTRLLVL.

This chain joins TRBV6-5 and TRBJ1-5; no reliable D call. The CDR3 totals 14 residues. Trimming shortened V by 7 bases and J by 5 bases, and 15 bases separated the two germline ends. Germline loops: CDR1 MNHEY, CDR2 SVGAGI. The CDR3 region has the DNA TGTGCCAGCAAGCCGGCCAGGTTATATCAGCCCCAGCATTTT. Protein sequence: CASKPARLYQPQHF.

This clone was found a few times. For the CDR3, the DNA is TGTGCCAGCAGCCAAGCCCTATCCTACGAGCAGTACTTC. Its translation: CASSQALSYEQYF. This chain links TRBV14 with TRBJ2-7, with D hard to call. The CDR3 runs 13 residues. CDR1 is SGHDN, CDR2 FVKESK, per germline. Trimming took 1 base from V and 1 from J, leaving 5 bases between them.

The chain employs TRBV19 and TRBJ1-5, with D uncertain. Per the germline V gene, CDR1 is LNHDA and CDR2 is SQIVND (reference sequence). The CDR3 length is 15 residues. V was pared by 5 bases and J by 4 bases, with 15 bases between. The CDR3 region is CASSSMGGSNQPQHF. CDR3 sequence (DNA): TGTGCCAGTAGTTCTATGGGCGGATCAAATCAGCCCCAGCATTTT.

This clone appeared a single time. The rearrangement uses TRBV19 and TRBJ1-6; D remains unclear. The CDR3 is 14 residues long. Germline loops: CDR1 LNHDA, CDR2 SQIVND (reference sequence). V shed 7 bases and J shed 2 bases, with 9 bases lying between them. The CDR3 region is CASISGAYNSPLHF. In DNA form, the CDR3 reads TGTGCCAGTATTTCCGGAGCCTATAATTCACCCCTCCACTTT.

CDR3 amino acids: CASSPPGQGDDEQYF. The CDR3 coding sequence is TGTGCCAGCAGCCCACCGGGACAGGGAGACGACGAGCAGTACTTC. The rearrangement uses TRBV28 and TRBJ2-7; 9 positions agree with TRBD1. Germline CDR1 and CDR2: MDHEN and SYDVKM. The CDR3 is 15 amino acids. The J segment lost 5 bases and the V segment lost 6 bases, leaving 11 bases of the junction unmatched.

The rearrangement joins TRBV19 to TRBJ2-7, with 7 bases lining up with TRBD1. V lost 3 bases, J lost 4 bases, and 9 bases stayed unmatched. This CDR3 is built from 15 residues. Germline loops: CDR1 LNHDA, CDR2 SQIVND (reference sequence). The CDR3 coding sequence is TGTGCCAGTAGTATGACCGGGACAGTCGATTACGAGCAGTACTTC. Its translation: CASSMTGTVDYEQYF.

This chain connects TRBV20-1 to TRBJ2-3, with 7 bases aligning to TRBD2. This CDR3 has 16 amino acids. Looked up from germline, CDR1 is DFQATT and CDR2 is SNEGSKA (reference sequence). With V trimmed by 3 bases and J by 4 bases, 13 bases remained unmatched. The CDR3 sequence: CSASLSGTLPSDTQYF. Written as DNA, the CDR3 is TGCAGTGCTAGTCTCAGCGGGACCCTCCCTTCAGATACGCAGTATTTT.

This clone appeared a single time. The rearrangement links TRBV15 to TRBJ1-5, with D perhaps matching TRBD1 (6 bases). The germline gives CDR1 LNHNV, CDR2 YYDKDF (reference sequence). The CDR3 extends over 16 amino acids. V was shortened by 3 bases and J by 0 bases, with 12 bases between the two germline ends. This chain's CDR3 is CATSSAGAYSNQPQHF. The CDR3 DNA reads TGTGCCACCAGCAGTGCGGGGGCGTATAGCAATCAGCCCCAGCATTTT.

The rearrangement joins TRBV30 to TRBJ1-1; the D is unclear. With 0 bases removed from V and 0 bases from J, the gap between germline ends came to 8 bases. The CDR3 consists of 14 residues. The germline gives CDR1 GTSNPN, CDR2 SVGIG (reference sequence). For the CDR3, the DNA is TGTGCCTGGAGTGTTAGCGGTTTGAACACTGAAGCTTTCTTT. Translation gives CAWSVSGLNTEAFF.

The V and J genes are TRBV19 and TRBJ1-2; D may be TRBD1 (6 bases). The CDR3 runs 12 residues. V was shortened by 6 bases and J by 2 bases, with 7 bases between the two germline ends. Germline CDR1 reads LNHDA; CDR2 reads SQIVND (reference sequence). The CDR3 DNA is TGTGCCAGTAGAACAGGGAACTATGGCTACACCTTC. This sequence encodes CASRTGNYGYTF.

V and J are TRBV2 and TRBJ1-5, with 9 nucleotides matching TRBD1. Per germline, CDR1 SNHLY and CDR2 FYNNEI. Trimming took 6 bases from V and 4 from J; bases not matched to a gene: 1. The CDR3 is made up of 13 amino acids. This CDR3 is CASSGTGNQPQHF. In nucleotides, the CDR3 is TGTGCCAGCAGCGGGACAGGGAATCAGCCCCAGCATTTT.

The CDR3: CASSLVGYNAEAFF. CDR3 bases: TGTGCCAGCAGCTTGGTCGGGTATAACGCTGAAGCTTTCTTT. The chain joins TRBV5-4 to TRBJ1-1; D is uncertain. Germline-derived CDR1 and CDR2 are SGHNT and YYREEE (reference sequence). This CDR3 contains 14 residues. Trimming took 0 bases from V and 6 from J, leaving 12 bases between them.

This clone came up once. This chain uses TRBV7-9 with TRBJ2-1; possible D gene TRBD1, 6 bases. Trimming took off 5 bases at V and 4 bases at J, with 15 bases between the two ends. In germline, CDR1 is SEHNR, CDR2 FQNEAQ (reference sequence). The CDR3 is 15 amino acids. The CDR3 DNA reads TGTGCCAGCAGCCTATTGACAGGATCATACAATGAGCAGTTCTTC. Protein product: CASSLLTGSYNEQFF.

This chain uses TRBV18 with TRBJ1-2; 8 bases line up with TRBD1. The CDR3 is 12 amino acids. CDR1 is KGHSH, CDR2 LQKENI, per germline. The trim removed 4 bases at V and 8 bases at J, leaving 3 bases unmatched. The CDR3 spells CASSRQGLGYTF. CDR3 DNA sequence: TGTGCCAGCTCACGACAGGGGTTGGGCTACACCTTC. The whole variable domain, filled in from reference TRBV18 and TRBJ1-2, reads NAGVMQNPRHLVRRRGQEARLRCSPMKGHSHVYWYRQLPEEGLKFMVYLQKENIIDESGMPKERFSAEFPKEGPSILRIQQVVRGDSAAYFCASSRQGLGYTFGSGTRLTVV.

The table lists this clone with a few counts. CDR3 sequence reads: CASSPSPSLHLYEQYF. The CDR3 DNA follows: TGTGCCAGCAGCCCTTCCCCTAGTCTCCATCTCTACGAGCAGTACTTC. This sequence joins TRBV27 and TRBJ2-7; no definite D call. From germline, CDR1 is MNHEY and CDR2 SMNVEV (reference sequence). The V and J ends lost 6 bases and 3 bases respectively, with 21 bases between them. This CDR3 has 16 residues.

The chain carries TRBV15 and TRBJ2-1, with 12 bases that match TRBD2. The CDR3 sequence is 16 residues long. Germline V gives CDR1 LNHNV, CDR2 YYDKDF (reference sequence). Trimming at V came to 0 bases and at J to 10 bases, leaving 7 bases not matched to a gene. The CDR3 bases are TGTGCCACCAGCAGAGATAACCTAGCGGGAGGGCGGGAGCAGTTCTTC. It codes for CATSRDNLAGGREQFF.

V usage is TRBV19 and J usage is TRBJ1-2, with a tentative D call TRBD1 (6 bases). From germline, CDR1 is LNHDA and CDR2 SQIVND (reference sequence). V lost 8 bases, J lost 1 base, and 14 bases lay in between. The CDR3 is 14 amino acids. The CDR3 DNA reads as TGTGCCAGTCTAGACACACAGGGTAACTATGGCTACACCTTC. It is translated as CASLDTQGNYGYTF.

This clone was observed a single time. The CDR3 spells CASRVPGAGAEKLFF. The CDR3 nucleotides are TGTGCCAGCAGAGTACCAGGGGCGGGAGCGGAAAAACTGTTTTTT. The chain recombines TRBV5-5 with TRBJ1-4; D might be TRBD1 (6 bases). The germline V gene encodes CDR1 SGHKS and CDR2 YYEKEE (reference sequence). Trimming stripped 5 bases from V and 8 bases from J, with 19 bases between. The CDR3 sequence is 15 residues long.

V gene TRBV7-8 combines with J gene TRBJ1-2; 7 bases agree with TRBD1. Germline CDR1 and CDR2: SGHVS and FQNEAQ. The junction had 13 bases not matched to a gene; V was cut back by 2 bases and J by 10 bases. This CDR3 comprises 15 residues. CDR3 in DNA: TGTGCCAGCAGCTTACAGTCCGGACAGGCAAAAGTCTACACCTTC. Amino acids: CASSLQSGQAKVYTF.